The rows below give T cell receptor beta chains drawn from one sample of a study of cytomegalovirus exposure and HLA in healthy donors. Generated by immunoSEQ multiplex PCR, the TCRdb table keeps only in-frame clones and is missing some. The listing contains 100,000 to 150,000 clones. Material for sequencing was PBMCs. These receptors came from a woman aged 40 to 49 in good health and CMV-seronegative. Each CDR3 is given with its conserved first and last residue. D genes are given only for firm matches.

J gene: TRBJ2-7
D gene: TRBD1
V gene: TRBV27
CDR3 protein: CASSSTRGLTYEQYF
CDR3 DNA: TGTGCCAGCAGTTCTACAAGGGGGCTGACCTACGAGCAGTACTTC

J gene: TRBJ1-1
D gene: NA
V gene: TRBV10-3
CDR3 protein: CAISEFRLENTEAFF
CDR3 DNA: TGTGCCATCAGTGAGTTTCGACTGGAGAACACTGAAGCTTTCTTT

J gene: TRBJ2-2
D gene: TRBD1
V gene: TRBV7-3
CDR3 protein: CASSRQGAGELFF
CDR3 DNA: TGTGCCAGCAGCCGACAGGGGGCCGGGGAGCTGTTTTTT

J gene: TRBJ1-1
D gene: NA
V gene: TRBV6-4
CDR3 protein: CASSDEGRAFF
CDR3 DNA: TGTGCCAGCAGTGATGAAGGGAGGGCTTTCTTT

J gene: TRBJ2-5
D gene: NA
V gene: TRBV2
CDR3 protein: CASTTRRETQYF
CDR3 DNA: TGTGCCAGCACCACCCGTCGGGAGACCCAGTACTTC

J gene: TRBJ1-4
D gene: NA
V gene: TRBV4-3
CDR3 protein: CASSQFTGLNEKLFF
CDR3 DNA: TGCGCCAGCAGCCAATTCACAGGGTTGAATGAAAAACTGTTTTTT

J gene: TRBJ1-2
D gene: NA
V gene: TRBV4-3
CDR3 protein: CASSQDRGYGYTF
CDR3 DNA: TGCGCCAGCAGCCAAGATCGAGGGTATGGCTACACCTTC

J gene: TRBJ1-1
D gene: NA
V gene: TRBV7-6
CDR3 protein: CASSLTGTEAFF
CDR3 DNA: TGTGCCAGCAGCCTCACAGGGACTGAAGCTTTCTTT

J gene: TRBJ1-1
D gene: NA
V gene: TRBV12-5
CDR3 protein: CASGLGGAGAEAFF
CDR3 DNA: TGTGCTAGTGGTTTGGGCGGGGCGGGGGCTGAAGCTTTCTTT

J gene: TRBJ2-1
D gene: TRBD1
V gene: TRBV5-8
CDR3 protein: CASSQRQGTLTDEQFF
CDR3 DNA: TGTGCCAGCAGCCAAAGACAGGGTACTTTAACGGATGAGCAGTTCTTC

J gene: TRBJ1-6
D gene: TRBD1
V gene: TRBV7-2
CDR3 protein: CASSPDRMEVDLHF
CDR3 DNA: TGTGCCAGCAGCCCGGACAGGATGGAAGTTGACCTCCACTTT

J gene: TRBJ1-4
D gene: NA
V gene: TRBV15
CDR3 protein: CATSRDRVQGGGKLFF
CDR3 DNA: TGTGCCACCAGCAGAGACCGAGTCCAGGGAGGGGGGAAACTGTTTTTT

J gene: TRBJ1-2
D gene: NA
V gene: TRBV9
CDR3 protein: CASSFTTQGTTGGYTF
CDR3 DNA: TGTGCCAGCAGCTTTACAACCCAGGGGACCACCGGCGGCTACACCTTC

J gene: TRBJ1-5
D gene: TRBD1
V gene: TRBV4-1
CDR3 protein: CASSPMTGSQPQHF
CDR3 DNA: TGCGCCAGCAGCCCAATGACAGGGAGTCAGCCCCAGCATTTT

J gene: TRBJ2-3
D gene: NA
V gene: TRBV18
CDR3 protein: CASSPGDTQYF
CDR3 DNA: TGTGCCAGCTCACCCGGAGATACGCAGTATTTT

J gene: TRBJ2-5
D gene: NA
V gene: TRBV19
CDR3 protein: CASSIARGMSQETQYF
CDR3 DNA: TGTGCCAGTAGTATAGCACGGGGAATGTCACAAGAGACCCAGTACTTC

J gene: TRBJ1-2
D gene: TRBD1
V gene: TRBV7-9
CDR3 protein: CASSSMTGEQYYGYTF
CDR3 DNA: TGTGCCAGCAGCTCAATGACAGGGGAGCAGTACTATGGCTACACCTTC

J gene: TRBJ2-6
D gene: TRBD2
V gene: TRBV10-3
CDR3 protein: CAISGGGTGANVLTF
CDR3 DNA: TGTGCCATCAGTGGCGGGGGGACTGGGGCCAACGTCCTGACTTTC

J gene: TRBJ2-3
D gene: NA
V gene: TRBV19
CDR3 protein: CASTHGAGPLVDTQYF
CDR3 DNA: TGTGCCAGTACCCACGGCGCAGGGCCCCTTGTGGATACGCAGTATTTT

J gene: TRBJ2-6
D gene: TRBD1
V gene: TRBV19
CDR3 protein: CASSILQGNSGANVLTF
CDR3 DNA: TGTGCCAGTAGTATACTACAGGGGAACTCTGGGGCCAACGTCCTGACTTTC

J gene: TRBJ1-5
D gene: NA
V gene: TRBV27
CDR3 protein: CASSPGGRFNQPQHF
CDR3 DNA: TGTGCCAGCAGTCCGGGAGGCAGGTTTAATCAGCCCCAGCATTTT

J gene: TRBJ1-1
D gene: NA
V gene: TRBV19
CDR3 protein: CASSIPFEGRGNTEAFF
CDR3 DNA: TGTGCCAGTAGTATCCCTTTTGAAGGACGGGGGAACACTGAAGCTTTCTTT

J gene: TRBJ1-6
D gene: NA
V gene: TRBV7-2
CDR3 protein: CASSASRARSPLHF
CDR3 DNA: TGTGCCAGCAGCGCCTCGCGGGCCCGATCACCCCTCCACTTT

J gene: TRBJ1-2
D gene: NA
V gene: TRBV5-4
CDR3 protein: CASSSGKNNYGYTF
CDR3 DNA: TGTGCCAGCAGCTCGGGGAAGAATAACTATGGCTACACCTTC

J gene: TRBJ2-1
D gene: TRBD2
V gene: TRBV6-4
CDR3 protein: CASSDGYGGGPYEQFF
CDR3 DNA: TGTGCCAGCAGTGATGGGTATGGCGGGGGGCCCTATGAGCAGTTCTTC

J gene: TRBJ1-1
D gene: TRBD1
V gene: TRBV18
CDR3 protein: CASSEPGQGRTEAFF
CDR3 DNA: TGTGCCAGCTCCGAGCCGGGACAGGGGCGGACTGAAGCTTTCTTT

J gene: TRBJ2-3
D gene: TRBD2
V gene: TRBV6-6
CDR3 protein: CASSRALAGGADTQYF
CDR3 DNA: TGTGCCAGCAGCCGCGCCCTAGCGGGGGGCGCAGATACGCAGTATTTT

J gene: TRBJ2-7
D gene: NA
V gene: TRBV11-3
CDR3 protein: CASSQGLSYEQYF
CDR3 DNA: TGTGCCAGCAGCCAGGGCCTCTCCTACGAGCAGTACTTC

J gene: TRBJ2-3
D gene: TRBD1
V gene: TRBV11-2
CDR3 protein: CASSRGTGSTDTQYF
CDR3 DNA: TGTGCCAGCAGCCGGGGGACAGGAAGCACAGATACGCAGTATTTT

J gene: TRBJ1-3
D gene: TRBD1
V gene: TRBV5-1
CDR3 protein: CASRNRDSPGNTIYF
CDR3 DNA: TGCGCCAGCAGAAACCGGGACAGCCCGGGAAACACCATATATTTT

J gene: TRBJ1-1
D gene: NA
V gene: TRBV9
CDR3 protein: CASSVGISGVSEAFF
CDR3 DNA: TGTGCCAGCAGCGTAGGCATTAGCGGGGTGTCAGAAGCTTTCTTT

J gene: TRBJ1-6
D gene: TRBD1
V gene: TRBV5-6
CDR3 protein: CASDRGNNSPLHF
CDR3 DNA: TGTGCCAGCGACAGGGGTAACAATTCACCCCTCCACTTT

J gene: TRBJ2-1
D gene: TRBD1
V gene: TRBV14
CDR3 protein: CASSQVPGTGKFF
CDR3 DNA: TGTGCCAGCAGCCAAGTCCCCGGGACAGGGAAGTTCTTC

J gene: TRBJ2-7
D gene: TRBD2
V gene: TRBV5-4
CDR3 protein: CASSEGLAVTYEQYF
CDR3 DNA: TGTGCCAGCAGCGAAGGACTAGCGGTAACCTACGAGCAGTACTTC

J gene: TRBJ2-2
D gene: NA
V gene: TRBV4-2
CDR3 protein: CASSRERLSTGELFF
CDR3 DNA: TGTGCCAGCAGCCGAGAAAGACTCTCAACCGGGGAGCTGTTTTTT

J gene: TRBJ1-5
D gene: TRBD1
V gene: TRBV19
CDR3 protein: CATGQGAGRAANNQPQHF
CDR3 DNA: TGTGCCACTGGACAGGGGGCCGGCCGCGCCGCTAATAATCAGCCCCAGCATTTT

J gene: TRBJ1-1
D gene: TRBD1
V gene: TRBV15
CDR3 protein: CATSDRERYTEAFF
CDR3 DNA: TGTGCCACCAGCGACAGGGAAAGGTACACTGAAGCTTTCTTT

J gene: TRBJ1-2
D gene: NA
V gene: TRBV5-1
CDR3 protein: CASSIQGQGYTF
CDR3 DNA: TGCGCCAGCAGCATCCAGGGCCAAGGCTACACCTTC

J gene: TRBJ2-2
D gene: TRBD1
V gene: TRBV28
CDR3 protein: CASSRDRGPGELFF
CDR3 DNA: TGTGCCAGCAGCCGCGACAGGGGGCCCGGGGAGCTGTTTTTT

J gene: TRBJ1-1
D gene: NA
V gene: TRBV6-5
CDR3 protein: CASTPRNMNTEAFF
CDR3 DNA: TGTGCCAGCACTCCGAGGAACATGAACACTGAAGCTTTCTTT

J gene: TRBJ2-7
D gene: NA
V gene: TRBV5-6
CDR3 protein: CASSPLDSYEQYF
CDR3 DNA: TGTGCCAGCAGCCCCTTAGACTCCTACGAGCAGTACTTC

J gene: TRBJ2-4
D gene: TRBD1
V gene: TRBV7-9
CDR3 protein: CASSLMGGQGAKNIQYF
CDR3 DNA: TGTGCCAGCAGCTTAATGGGTGGACAGGGGGCCAAAAACATTCAGTACTTC

J gene: TRBJ1-2
D gene: NA
V gene: TRBV5-1
CDR3 protein: CASSLVSQINYGYTF
CDR3 DNA: TGCGCCAGCAGCTTGGTTTCTCAGATTAACTATGGCTACACCTTC

J gene: TRBJ2-1
D gene: NA
V gene: TRBV10-1
CDR3 protein: CASSVSPSSYNEQFF
CDR3 DNA: TGCGCCAGCAGTGTGAGCCCGAGCTCCTACAATGAGCAGTTCTTC

J gene: TRBJ2-5
D gene: TRBD2
V gene: TRBV2
CDR3 protein: CASTRGTSQKRETQYF
CDR3 DNA: TGTGCCAGCACCCGTGGGACTAGCCAAAAAAGGGAGACCCAGTACTTC

J gene: TRBJ2-3
D gene: NA
V gene: TRBV6-4
CDR3 protein: CASSDLTDTQYF
CDR3 DNA: TGTGCCAGCAGTGATCTCACAGATACGCAGTATTTT

J gene: TRBJ2-1
D gene: NA
V gene: TRBV6-4
CDR3 protein: CASSPQGGDYNEQFF
CDR3 DNA: TGTGCCAGCAGCCCTCAGGGCGGGGATTACAATGAGCAGTTCTTC

J gene: TRBJ1-2
D gene: NA
V gene: TRBV5-6
CDR3 protein: CASRRPSLTNGYTF
CDR3 DNA: TGTGCCAGCCGACGACCGTCACTGACAAATGGCTACACCTTC

J gene: TRBJ2-7
D gene: NA
V gene: TRBV5-8
CDR3 protein: CASSSKAKYYEQYF
CDR3 DNA: TGTGCCAGCAGCTCAAAAGCTAAGTACTACGAGCAGTACTTC

J gene: TRBJ2-3
D gene: NA
V gene: TRBV4-1
CDR3 protein: CASSQTRGAKVQATDTQYF
CDR3 DNA: TGCGCCAGCAGCCAAACCCGGGGGGCCAAGGTTCAGGCCACAGATACGCAGTATTTT

J gene: TRBJ2-5
D gene: NA
V gene: TRBV5-1
CDR3 protein: CASSLSSAGETQYF
CDR3 DNA: TGCGCCAGCAGCTTAAGCTCAGCCGGGGAGACCCAGTACTTC

J gene: TRBJ1-4
D gene: TRBD1
V gene: TRBV27
CDR3 protein: CASYPRGQGHEKLFF
CDR3 DNA: TGTGCCAGCTATCCTCGGGGACAGGGACATGAAAAACTGTTTTTT

J gene: TRBJ1-5
D gene: TRBD1
V gene: TRBV5-6
CDR3 protein: CASSPQGANLQPQHF
CDR3 DNA: TGTGCCAGCAGCCCACAGGGGGCGAATCTCCAGCCCCAGCATTTT

J gene: TRBJ2-6
D gene: TRBD1
V gene: TRBV19
CDR3 protein: CASSIEGQGPAGGANVLTF
CDR3 DNA: TGTGCCAGTAGTATCGAGGGACAGGGGCCTGCAGGAGGGGCCAACGTCCTGACTTTC

J gene: TRBJ2-1
D gene: TRBD2
V gene: TRBV5-1
CDR3 protein: CASSLELAGAPIYNEQFF
CDR3 DNA: TGCGCCAGCAGCTTAGAACTAGCGGGGGCCCCGATATACAATGAGCAGTTCTTC

J gene: TRBJ1-5
D gene: NA
V gene: TRBV5-4
CDR3 protein: CATQRWGGGNQPQHF
CDR3 DNA: TGTGCCACACAAAGGTGGGGCGGGGGCAATCAGCCCCAGCATTTT

J gene: TRBJ1-1
D gene: TRBD1
V gene: TRBV7-9
CDR3 protein: CASSPTGTGFGTEAFF
CDR3 DNA: TGTGCCAGCAGCCCAACCGGGACAGGGTTTGGAACTGAAGCTTTCTTT

J gene: TRBJ1-3
D gene: NA
V gene: TRBV11-2
CDR3 protein: CASSLWRAFQTSGNTIYF
CDR3 DNA: TGTGCCAGCAGCTTATGGAGGGCCTTTCAAACCTCTGGAAACACCATATATTTT

J gene: TRBJ1-1
D gene: TRBD1
V gene: TRBV5-1
CDR3 protein: CASSNGQGNTEAFF
CDR3 DNA: TGCGCCAGCAGCAACGGACAGGGAAACACTGAAGCTTTCTTT